This is a list of T cell receptor beta chains from one sample in a study of blood T cell repertoires in COVID-19. TCRdb's copy holds only in-frame clones and misses some; the assay was immunoSEQ multiplex PCR. This sample has approximately 100,000 clones, with approximately 92% found just once. Sequencing was performed on peripheral blood. These receptors originate from an elderly woman with acute or convalescent COVID-19. Both conserved end residues are part of each CDR3. Each record gives: D gene, clone size, J gene, V gene, CDR3 DNA, CDR3 protein. D genes are given only for firm matches. Part of the rows lack a size; the others show once, few, many or a class for expanded clones.

>NA|NA|TRBJ1-1|TRBV4-1
TGCGCCAGCAGAAATCCCAGGGGTTTGAACACTGAAGCTTTCTTT
CASRNPRGLNTEAFF
>NA|NA|TRBJ2-7|TRBV5-1
TGCGCCAGCAGCTTATCCTTGGGGGGAACCACTCGGAACGAGCAGTACTTC
CASSLSLGGTTRNEQYF
>NA|NA|TRBJ2-1|TRBV24-1
TGTGCCACCAGTGATTTAGACAAAGCGGGACACCGGCCGAATGAGCAGTTCTTC
CATSDLDKAGHRPNEQFF
>TRBD1|NA|TRBJ1-1|TRBV7-8
TGTGCCAGCAGCCCAGGGACAGGGATGAACACTGAAGCTTTCTTT
CASSPGTGMNTEAFF
>NA|NA|TRBJ2-3|TRBV11-2
TGTGCCAGCGCGGGGGCGGTCACAGATACGCAGTATTTT
CASAGAVTDTQYF
>NA|few|TRBJ2-1|TRBV9
TGTGCCAGCAGCGCCTTCAGCGGCTATAACAATGAGCAGTTCTTC
CASSAFSGYNNEQFF
>NA|once|TRBJ2-5|TRBV7-2
TGTGCCAGCAGCTTAACAGGTTCGAGGATGGAGACCCAGTACTTC
CASSLTGSRMETQYF
>NA|NA|TRBJ1-2|TRBV7-9
TGTGCCAGCAGCTTACCCGCAGAAGCTAACTATGGCTACACCTTC
CASSLPAEANYGYTF
>NA|NA|TRBJ2-7|TRBV5-6
TGTGCCAGCAGCTACAGGGCCGAGCAGTACTTC
CASSYRAEQYF
>TRBD2|NA|TRBJ2-3|TRBV7-2
TGTGCCAGCAGCTTAGTAGGGTTGGGGACTAGCGGGGCGGGTACGCAGTATTTT
CASSLVGLGTSGAGTQYF
>NA|NA|TRBJ1-6|TRBV7-6
TGTGCCAGCAGCTTAGGAGGGTCGGGTTCACCCCTCCACTTT
CASSLGGSGSPLHF
>NA|NA|TRBJ1-2|TRBV14
TGTGCCAGCAGCCAAGTGGAGGGCGGGGGCTACACCTTC
CASSQVEGGGYTF
>TRBD1|once|TRBJ2-3|TRBV10-1
TGCGCCAGCAGCTCCGGGACAGGGGGGGCCGATACGCAGTATTTT
CASSSGTGGADTQYF
>NA|NA|TRBJ2-7|TRBV27
TGTGCCAGCAGTTCGGGGGGCTCTTACGAGCAGTACTTC
CASSSGGSYEQYF
>TRBD1|NA|TRBJ2-7|TRBV6-5
TGTGCCAGCAGTTACGAGGGACAGGGTTACTACGAGCAGTACTTC
CASSYEGQGYYEQYF
>TRBD1|once|TRBJ1-2|TRBV20-1
TGCAGTGCTAGTGACAGGGTTGGCTATGGCTACACCTTC
CSASDRVGYGYTF
>TRBD2|NA|TRBJ2-5|TRBV9
TGTGCCAGCAGCGTAGGAGCACCAACAAGGGGAGGGTGGGAGACCCAGTACTTC
CASSVGAPTRGGWETQYF
>TRBD1|NA|TRBJ2-7|TRBV24-1
TGTGCCACCAGTGCCACGACAGGGCTAGGCTACGAGCAGTACTTC
CATSATTGLGYEQYF
>TRBD1|NA|TRBJ2-3|TRBV10-3
TGTGCCATTAGCCGGGACAGGGGCACAGATACGCAGTATTTT
CAISRDRGTDTQYF
>TRBD2|NA|TRBJ2-1|TRBV11-2
TGTGCCAGCAGCTCCCTAGCGGGGGGGCTCAATGAGCAGTTCTTC
CASSSLAGGLNEQFF
>TRBD1|NA|TRBJ1-1|TRBV5-6
TGTGCCAGCAGCTTCACTAACACAGGGGACACTGAAGCTTTCTTT
CASSFTNTGDTEAFF
>NA|once|TRBJ2-7|TRBV7-2
TGTGCCAGCAGCCTCTCGGGATACACCTACGAGCAGTACTTC
CASSLSGYTYEQYF
>NA|few|TRBJ1-6|TRBV30
TGTGCCTGGGCCCCGGGACTAGCTTCACCCCTCCACTTT
CAWAPGLASPLHF
>TRBD1|NA|TRBJ1-4|TRBV28
TGTGCCAGCAGTTTCGACCCTCCCGGGACAGGATACGAAAAACTGTTTTTT
CASSFDPPGTGYEKLFF
>TRBD1|NA|TRBJ1-5|TRBV7-8
TGTGCCAGCAGCTGGGGGACAGGGGGGATCGACAATCAGCCCCAGCATTTT
CASSWGTGGIDNQPQHF
>NA|once|TRBJ1-6|TRBV19
TGTGCCAGTAGTACGGGGACATGGGTGGATTCACCCCTCCACTTT
CASSTGTWVDSPLHF
>NA|few|TRBJ1-3|TRBV6-5
TGTGCCAGCAGCCGGCGGTCATCTGGAAACACCATATATTTT
CASSRRSSGNTIYF
>NA|NA|TRBJ1-1|TRBV3-1/TRBV3-2
TGTGCCAGCAGCCAGACGAGACAGAGTGAAGCTTTCTTT
CASSQTRQSEAFF
>NA|NA|TRBJ2-2|TRBV19
TGTGCCAGTAGTATACGGGGAGGCACCGGGGAGCTGTTTTTT
CASSIRGGTGELFF
>TRBD2|NA|TRBJ2-2|TRBV9
TGTGCCAGCAGCGTAGGGGGGACTAGACAGAACACCGGGGAGCTGTTTTTT
CASSVGGTRQNTGELFF
>TRBD1|NA|TRBJ1-2|TRBV24-1
TGTGCCACCAGTGATCCCGACAGGGGAAAGGGCTACACCTTC
CATSDPDRGKGYTF
>NA|few|TRBJ2-3|TRBV5-1
TGCGCCAGCAGCTTTGCGGGATCCACAGATACGCAGTATTTT
CASSFAGSTDTQYF
>TRBD1|NA|TRBJ1-2|TRBV19
TGTGCCAGTAGTATCTATGGGACAGGGGGAGGAGGCTACACCTTC
CASSIYGTGGGGYTF
>NA|NA|TRBJ2-3|TRBV19
TGTGCCAGCACGGGACACCCCATCACAGATACGCAGTATTTT
CASTGHPITDTQYF
>TRBD1|NA|TRBJ2-7|TRBV6-5
TGTGCCAGCAACGGACAGGGGTTCACCTACGAGCAGTACTTC
CASNGQGFTYEQYF